A single sample is the source of the 10 T cell receptor beta chains below, sequenced in a study of cytomegalovirus exposure and HLA in healthy donors. Primers: 60 Vbeta forward and 13 Jbeta reverse. Profiling relied on immunoSEQ multiplex PCR, and the TCRdb table lists in-frame clones only, not all of them. This table holds approximately 160,000 clones, approximately 80% found once. Sequencing used PBMCs. Receptors originate from a woman aged 25 to 39 in good health and CMV-seronegative.

The chain uses TRBV19 and TRBJ1-1, with D unresolved. CDR1 and CDR2 (germline): LNHDA, SQIVND (reference sequence). V gave up 6 bases and J gave up 4 bases, with 12 bases separating them. This CDR3 has 13 residues. Here the CDR3 reads CASSPISATEAFF. DNA of the CDR3: TGTGCCAGTAGCCCGATAAGCGCCACTGAAGCTTTCTTT.

The V call is TRBV5-1, the J call TRBJ2-5; 9 nucleotides match TRBD2. This CDR3 region has 15 residues. V gave up 0 bases and J gave up 4 bases; unmatched junction bases: 4. The germline gives CDR1 SGHRS, CDR2 YFSETQ. The CDR3 sequence is CASSLASSGVETQYF. The CDR3 coding sequence is TGCGCCAGCAGCTTGGCCTCTAGCGGGGTAGAGACCCAGTACTTC.

This clone was counted only a few times. Other DNA sequences from this sample encode an identical CDR3 as well. This CDR3 is CASSEEVGGSYEQYF. DNA of the CDR3: TGTGCCAGCAGTGAAGAAGTAGGGGGCTCCTACGAGCAGTACTTC. This sequence joins TRBV6-1 and TRBJ2-7; perhaps TRBD1 as D (6 bases). Deletions cut 1 base from V and 0 bases from J, with 10 bases between. The CDR3 has 15 residues. Germline V gene lookup returns CDR1 MNHNS and CDR2 SASEGT.

Regarding this clone: This sample also contains other DNA sequences that code for the same CDR3. The V gene is TRBV27, the J gene TRBJ2-7; D remains unclear. Germline V gene sequence: CDR1 MNHEY, CDR2 SMNVEV (reference sequence). The CDR3 has 13 residues. Between the trimmed V and J ends, which lost 5 bases and 3 bases, there was a span of 11 bases. CDR3 sequence (DNA): TGTGCCAGCAGTCCCCTGTGGAGCTACGAGCAGTACTTC. It encodes CASSPLWSYEQYF.

This clone was detected only a few times. The chain has TRBV10-2 and TRBJ1-2; the D gene is possibly TRBD1 (5 bases). This CDR3 comprises 15 residues. Trimming removed 2 bases from V and 4 bases from J, with 14 bases in between. CDR1 is WSHSY, CDR2 SAAADI, per germline. In DNA, the CDR3 is TGCGCCAGCAGTGAGAGGGTGGGGAGGGGCTATGGCTACACCTTC. Its translation: CASSERVGRGYGYTF.

This chain links TRBV30 with TRBJ2-1, with a weak D call TRBD1 (6 bases). The V gene lost 4 bases and the J gene lost 10 bases, with 20 bases spanning the gap. CDR1 and CDR2 (germline): GTSNPN, SVGIG (reference sequence). The CDR3 is 14 residues long. The CDR3 sequence is CAWKGSEQGREQFF. The CDR3 DNA reads as TGTGCCTGGAAGGGGTCGGAACAGGGACGGGAGCAGTTCTTC. Using reference TRBV30 and TRBJ2-1 for the parts outside the CDR3, the full variable domain is SQTIHQWPATLVQPVGSPLSLECTVEGTSNPNLYWYRQAAGRGLQLLFYSVGIGQISSEVPQNLSASRPQDRQFILSSKKLLLSDSGFYLCAWKGSEQGREQFFGPGTRLTVL.

The chain carries TRBV9 and TRBJ2-2, with 14 nucleotides matching TRBD2. Per the germline V gene, CDR1 is SGDLS and CDR2 is YYNGEE. The CDR3 runs to 21 residues. V was clipped by 4 bases and J by 2 bases; unmatched bases: 16. The DNA of the CDR3 is TGTGCCAGCAGCCCCAGACTAGCGGGAGGGGGGTTGAGGCCCAACACCGGGGAGCTGTTTTTT. Amino acid sequence: CASSPRLAGGGLRPNTGELFF.

V gene TRBV19 combines with J gene TRBJ2-7, with D possibly being TRBD1 (6 bases). Per the germline V gene, CDR1 is LNHDA and CDR2 is SQIVND (reference sequence). The CDR3 is 13 amino acids. The V gene lost 8 bases and the J gene lost 4 bases, with 15 bases spanning the gap. The CDR3 loop reads CASGTKILYEQYF. CDR3 in DNA: TGTGCCAGTGGGACAAAAATCCTTTACGAGCAGTACTTC.

This clone appeared a single time. The junction shows a germline mismatch at one end, possibly a read error. The gene calls are TRBV2 and TRBJ2-1; 9 positions agree with TRBD2. The CDR3 loop spans 14 amino acids. Germline CDR1 is SNHLY and CDR2 is FYNNEI. The CDR3 DNA follows: TGTGCCAGCAGTGAATTGGAGCGGGAGGCCCTAGTGGTCTTC. It is translated as CASSELEREALVVF.

With regard to this clone: Compared with germline, one end of the junction differs, possibly owing to a read error. The V and J genes are TRBV4-1 and TRBJ2-7; 7 bases agree with TRBD1. The length of the CDR3 is 14 residues. Germline values: CDR1 MGHRA, CDR2 YSYEKL. CDR3: CAGSQYDRDDEQYF. Written as DNA, the CDR3 is TGCGCCGGCAGCCAGTACGACAGGGACGACGAGCAGTACTTC.